This TCR beta chain stems from a study of blood T cell repertoires in COVID-19 (dated by TCRdb to 2018 to 2020). With respect to the entire study: Samples from collaborators originated in the United States, Italy and Spain and spanned both the acute and convalescent phases of COVID-19. Samples were obtained from the ongoing ImmuneRACE study (first 160 participants) and from about 1,300 subjects provided by 6 global collaborators. The repertoires were released in a freely available public database intended as a resource for research on the immune response to SARS-CoV-2. The prospective study material was composed of cDNA or gDNA derived from T cells, B-cell-depleted T cells, or PBMCs. Subjects who had been exposed to COVID-19, were actively infected with it, or had recovered from it provided the deeply sampled blood TCRbeta repertoires that made up the dataset. Nearly every sample came with metadata listing a de-identified subject ID, COVID-19 status, age in years and sex. Where available, HLA class I and class II types were taken from metadata supplied by the sample provider and were not determined by assay-based typing.

In regard to this clone: Its antigen specificity is not known. The sample holds no much larger clone one base away, and base qualities are not on file.

The immunoSEQ Assay, a bias-controlled multiplex PCR, was used to amplify TCRbeta CDR3 regions from genomic DNA. From the authors' description of their analysis: Within the assay, amplification of reference gene primers was used to estimate how many nucleated cells each sample contained. To quantify the absolute abundance of each unique TCRbeta CDR3 rearrangement, sequence reads were collapsed and filtered. For each sample, productive Simpson clonality was calculated as the square root of Simpson's diversity index across productive rearrangements. TCRdb's version of the immuneACCESS table is confined to in-frame rearrangements and falls short of the full clone set. An unresolved V gene accounts for under half of the shortfall where checked; the remainder is of unknown origin. From that table come the V and J calls and clone size; the DNA was used to work out D and trimming. Present in this sample are some 350,000 clones, around 87% of which were seen just once. More than 5% of the sample rests with the top ten.

Trimming takes 0 bases off V and 9 bases off J; junction bases not matched to a gene: 8. Counted from cysteine to phenylalanine, this CDR3 has 14 amino acids. Only the CDR3 part of the read is kept: 42 bases, read in frame from the first base. Per the germline V gene (reference sequence), GTSNPN is the CDR1 and SVGIG is the CDR2. One collaborating source in Seattle enrolled patients during active infection and followed them longitudinally through the course of disease. Each collaborating institution followed its own protocols to collect whole blood in K2EDTA tubes. For TCRbeta analysis, collaborators shipped samples in one of three forms: frozen whole blood, isolated PBMCs, or DNA extracted from either of those sample types. The study at large found these results: Clinical and demographic metadata were provided uncurated, with the amount varying by source and participant.

This clonotype was sampled from a woman in her forties or fifties with COVID-19, enrolled during active disease. What was sequenced was peripheral blood. The sequence is built from TRBV30 and TRBJ2-1; the central 7 bases match TRBD2. The DNA sequence is TGTGCCTGGAGTGTACATGCGGGAGTCCGTGAGCAGTTCTTC. Its product reads: CAWSVHAGVREQFF.